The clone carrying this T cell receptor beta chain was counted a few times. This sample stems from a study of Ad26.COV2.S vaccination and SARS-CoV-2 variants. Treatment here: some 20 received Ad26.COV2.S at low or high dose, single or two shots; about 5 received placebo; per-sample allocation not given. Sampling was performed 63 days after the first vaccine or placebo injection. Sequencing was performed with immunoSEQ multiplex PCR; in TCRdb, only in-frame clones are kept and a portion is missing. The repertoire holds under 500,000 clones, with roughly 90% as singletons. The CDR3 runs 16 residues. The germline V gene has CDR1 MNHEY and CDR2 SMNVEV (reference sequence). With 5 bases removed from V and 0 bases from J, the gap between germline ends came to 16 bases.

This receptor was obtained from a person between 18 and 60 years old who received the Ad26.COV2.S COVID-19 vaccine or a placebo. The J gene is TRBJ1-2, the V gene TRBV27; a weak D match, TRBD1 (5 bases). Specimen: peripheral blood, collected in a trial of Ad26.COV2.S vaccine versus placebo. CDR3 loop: CASSPIIGTANYGYTF. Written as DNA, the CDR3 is TGTGCCAGCAGTCCAATAATTGGGACGGCTAACTATGGCTACACCTTC.